This TCR beta chain derives from a study of regulatory T cells in long-lasting Graves disease. Arm-PCR with iRepertoire HTBI primers amplified the CDR3 regions for these TCR beta libraries. TCRdb reprocessed the multiplex PCR reads via MiXCR and lists one record per CDR3 protein. The sample shows fewer than 650,000 distinct CDR3 sequences, less than 20% of them seen only once. Time point noted: newly diagnosed GD, antithyroid drugs for less than 3 months. After RNA was extracted from PBMCs, the TCR library was made from it. There are 13 residues in the CDR3. Trimming removed 4 bases from V and 1 base from J; junction bases left unmatched: 3. Per the germline V gene, CDR1 is GTSNPN and CDR2 is SVGIG (reference sequence). About this clonotype itself: This CDR3 is missing its conserved last phenylalanine or tryptophan, likely due to a read error.

The same specimen was also included in a second study, on T cells in Graves' hyperthyroidism and ophthalmopathy.

This clonotype was obtained from a woman aged 25 to 39 with Graves disease. The specimen comprised peripheral blood mononuclear cells (PBMCs), sampled at new diagnosis, from a patient treated with antithyroid drugs. This rearrangement joins TRBV30 to TRBJ1-1, with 7 bases matching TRBD1. CDR3 in amino acids: CAWKGQTNTEAFL. CDR3 nucleotides: TGTGCCTGGAAGGGACAGACGAACACTGAAGCTTTCCTT.